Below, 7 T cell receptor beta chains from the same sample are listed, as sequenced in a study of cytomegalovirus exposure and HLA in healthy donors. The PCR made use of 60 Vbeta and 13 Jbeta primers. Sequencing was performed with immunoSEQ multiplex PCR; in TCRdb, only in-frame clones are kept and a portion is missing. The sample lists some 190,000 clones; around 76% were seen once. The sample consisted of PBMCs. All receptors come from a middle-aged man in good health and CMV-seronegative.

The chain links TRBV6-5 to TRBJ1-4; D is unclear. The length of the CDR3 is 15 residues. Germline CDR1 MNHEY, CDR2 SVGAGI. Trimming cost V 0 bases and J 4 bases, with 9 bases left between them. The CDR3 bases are TGTGCCAGCAGTTACTCTGCACGGTTTAATGAAAAACTGTTTTTT. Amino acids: CASSYSARFNEKLFF.

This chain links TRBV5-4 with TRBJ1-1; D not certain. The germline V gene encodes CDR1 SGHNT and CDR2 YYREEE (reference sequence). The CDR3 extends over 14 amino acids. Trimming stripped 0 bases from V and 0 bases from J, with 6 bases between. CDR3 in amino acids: CASSLDQLNTEAFF. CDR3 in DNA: TGTGCCAGCAGCTTGGATCAGTTGAACACTGAAGCTTTCTTT.

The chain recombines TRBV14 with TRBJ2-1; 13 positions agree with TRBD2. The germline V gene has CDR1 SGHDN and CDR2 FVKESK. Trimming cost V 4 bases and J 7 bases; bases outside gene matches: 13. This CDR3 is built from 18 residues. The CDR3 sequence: CASSPGQGWTSGSNEQFF. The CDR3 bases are TGTGCCAGCAGCCCGGGACAGGGTTGGACTAGCGGGAGTAATGAGCAGTTCTTC.

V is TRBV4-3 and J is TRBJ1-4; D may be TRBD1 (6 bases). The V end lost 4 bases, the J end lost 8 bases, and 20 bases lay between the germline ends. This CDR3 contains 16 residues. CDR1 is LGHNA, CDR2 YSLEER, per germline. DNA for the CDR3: TGCGCCAGCAGCCGGTATCAGGGGTGGTTCGGGGAAAAACTGTTTTTT. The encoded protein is CASSRYQGWFGEKLFF.

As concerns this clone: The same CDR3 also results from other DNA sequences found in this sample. CDR3 sequence reads: CASSLDSYGYTF. The CDR3 DNA sequence: TGCGCCAGCAGCTTGGACAGCTATGGCTACACCTTC. The chain is built from TRBV5-1 and TRBJ1-2; D remains ambiguous. V was clipped by 0 bases and J by 4 bases, with 4 bases between them. CDR3 length: 12 residues. Germline V gene lookup returns CDR1 SGHRS and CDR2 YFSETQ.

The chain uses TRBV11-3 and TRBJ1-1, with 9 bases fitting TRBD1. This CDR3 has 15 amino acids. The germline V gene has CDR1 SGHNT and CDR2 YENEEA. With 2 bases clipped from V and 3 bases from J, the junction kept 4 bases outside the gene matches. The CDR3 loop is CASSLTGGSDTEAFF. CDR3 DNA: TGTGCCAGCAGCTTAACAGGGGGCTCCGACACTGAAGCTTTCTTT.

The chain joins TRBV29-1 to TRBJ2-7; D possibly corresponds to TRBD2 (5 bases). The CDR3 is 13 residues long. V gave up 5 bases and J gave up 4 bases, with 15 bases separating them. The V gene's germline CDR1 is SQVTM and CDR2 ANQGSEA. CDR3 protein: CSVQPGIKYEQYF. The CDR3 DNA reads TGCAGCGTTCAACCGGGAATAAAGTACGAGCAGTACTTC.